These 28 T cell receptor beta chains were all obtained from the same sample, sequenced in a study of control samples from healthy donors and cancer patients. Only in-frame clones appear in the TCRdb table, and some are missing; sequencing was by immunoSEQ multiplex PCR. This table holds roughly 450,000 clones, around 90% found once. Material for sequencing was PBMCs. The receptors were sampled from a man aged 40-50 years with head and neck cancer.

The rearrangement links TRBV30 to TRBJ1-5; no firm D call. Germline V gene data show CDR1 as GTSNPN and CDR2 as SVGIG (reference sequence). The V gene lost 1 base and the J gene lost 5 bases, with 9 bases spanning the gap. The CDR3 contains 13 residues. CDR3 nucleotides: TGTGCCTGGAGTGGGAAGCCGGATCAGCCCCAGCATTTT. Amino acid sequence: CAWSGKPDQPQHF.

V and J are TRBV11-1 and TRBJ1-5; 7 positions agree with TRBD1. The CDR3 covers 14 residues. The J segment lost 7 bases and the V segment lost 3 bases, leaving 6 bases of the junction unmatched. Germline CDR1 is SGHAT and CDR2 is FQDESV (reference sequence). CDR3 region: CASSLEGAGQPQHF. The CDR3 coding sequence is TGTGCCAGCAGCTTGGAGGGGGCGGGACAGCCCCAGCATTTT.

The chain is built from TRBV9 and TRBJ2-1; a weak D match, TRBD1 (6 bases). Germline assignment: CDR1 SGDLS and CDR2 YYNGEE. The CDR3 consists of 14 residues. The V gene lost 0 bases and the J gene lost 2 bases, with 6 bases spanning the gap. CDR3 in amino acids: CASSVGTAYNEQFF. CDR3 in DNA: TGTGCCAGCAGCGTAGGGACAGCCTACAATGAGCAGTTCTTC.

The chain carries TRBV7-8 and TRBJ2-3; 11 bases are shared with TRBD2. CDR1 and CDR2 (germline): SGHVS, FQNEAQ. CDR3 size: 15 residues. The trim removed 7 bases at V and 6 bases at J, leaving 9 bases unmatched. The CDR3: CASTTSGGPADTQYF. Here the CDR3 DNA reads TGTGCCAGCACCACTAGCGGGGGCCCCGCGGATACGCAGTATTTT.

This rearrangement joins TRBV7-6 to TRBJ2-1; 10 bases are a match to TRBD1. The CDR3 is 18 amino acids. Per germline, CDR1 SGHVS and CDR2 FNYEAQ. V trimming: 2 bases; J trimming: 2 bases; junction bases outside the gene matches: 9. CDR3 coding DNA: TGTGCCAGCAGCTTACCGATGACCGGGACAGGGGCCTACAATGAGCAGTTCTTC. It encodes CASSLPMTGTGAYNEQFF.

The genes are TRBV27 and TRBJ2-2, with D perhaps TRBD2 (7 bases). V was clipped by 6 bases and J by 6 bases, with 17 bases between them. There are 15 residues in the CDR3. Germline-derived CDR1 and CDR2 are MNHEY and SMNVEV (reference sequence). DNA of the CDR3: TGTGCCAGCAGCTATAGGGGGGGCAGAGCCGGGGAGCTGTTTTTT. As protein: CASSYRGGRAGELFF.

The CDR3 sequence: CASSPEGLRGEQYF. The CDR3 DNA is TGTGCCAGCAGCCCCGAAGGACTGAGAGGCGAGCAGTACTTC. V usage is TRBV11-2 and J usage is TRBJ2-7; D perhaps matches TRBD2 (5 bases). With 5 bases removed from V and 6 bases from J, the gap between germline ends came to 17 bases. The CDR3 runs to 14 residues. CDR1 is SGHAT, CDR2 FQNNGV, per germline.

This chain links TRBV14 with TRBJ1-1; D is perhaps TRBD1 (6 bases). V was trimmed by 3 bases and J by 1 base, leaving 12 bases between them. This CDR3 is built from 15 residues. The germline V gene has CDR1 SGHDN and CDR2 FVKESK. This CDR3 reads CASSHLDRPNTEAFF. CDR3 coding DNA: TGTGCCAGCAGCCACCTGGACAGACCGAACACTGAAGCTTTCTTT.

The chain is built from TRBV7-2 and TRBJ1-2; 8 bases line up with TRBD1. The V gene end was trimmed by 3 bases and the J gene end by 8 bases; junction bases not matched to a gene: 2. Germline assignment: CDR1 SGHTA and CDR2 FQGNSA. The CDR3 is made up of 12 amino acids. The CDR3, as DNA: TGTGCCAGCAGCTTTGGACAGGGAGGCTACACCTTC. It translates to CASSFGQGGYTF.

The chain joins TRBV6-5 to TRBJ1-2; 7 positions agree with TRBD1. V lost 2 bases to trimming and J lost 1 base; unmatched junction nucleotides: 7. CDR1 is MNHEY, CDR2 SVGAGI, per germline. CDR3 length: 16 residues. CDR3 loop: CASSYQPQGVNYGYTF. The CDR3 DNA reads as TGTGCCAGCAGTTACCAACCCCAGGGGGTTAACTATGGCTACACCTTC.

This CDR3 reads CASSRPGANTEAFF. The CDR3 DNA is TGTGCCAGCAGCCGCCCAGGGGCTAACACTGAAGCTTTCTTT. This sequence joins TRBV5-6 and TRBJ1-1, with D possibly TRBD1 on 6 matching bases. Germline CDR1 and CDR2: SGHDT and YYEEEE. The CDR3 covers 14 residues. Trimming pared 4 bases from V and 2 bases from J, leaving 12 bases between.

This chain joins TRBV21-1 and TRBJ2-7. TRBV21-1 constitutes a pseudogene. This CDR3 has 20 amino acids. Here the CDR3 DNA reads TGTGCCAGCAGCAAAGTTCGTCCTTACCACCCCCTTGGTAGGTCCTACGAGCAGTACTTC. It specifies CASSKVRPYHPLGRSYEQYF.

The gene calls are TRBV27 and TRBJ2-7; tentative D call: TRBD1 (6 bases). This CDR3 has 15 residues. Between the trimmed V and J ends, which lost 8 bases and 2 bases, there was a span of 19 bases. Germline V gene lookup returns CDR1 MNHEY and CDR2 SMNVEV (reference sequence). CDR3 bases: TGTGCCAGCCGGGTCGATCGACAGGTGCCCTACGAGCAGTACTTC. Its protein product is CASRVDRQVPYEQYF.

The chain carries TRBV7-2 and TRBJ2-7; 9 nucleotides agree with TRBD1. CDR3 length: 15 amino acids. CDR1 and CDR2 (germline): SGHTA, FQGNSA. Trimming cost V 6 bases and J 1 base; bases outside gene matches: 7. The CDR3 bases are TGTGCCAGCAGGCGACAGGGGGACGGTTCCTACGAGCAGTACTTC. Its protein product is CASRRQGDGSYEQYF. Using reference TRBV7-2 and TRBJ2-7 for the parts outside the CDR3, the full variable domain is GAGVSQSPSNKVTEKGKDVELRCDPISGHTALYWYRQSLGQGLEFLIYFQGNSAPDKSGLPSDRFSAERTGGSVSTLTIQRTQQEDSAVYLCASRRQGDGSYEQYFGPGTRLTVT.

V is TRBV15 and J is TRBJ1-1, with D unclear. Trimming pared 0 bases from V and 5 bases from J, leaving 22 bases between. CDR3 length: 18 amino acids. Germline CDR1 is LNHNV and CDR2 is YYDKDF (reference sequence). The CDR3 spells CATSRDRSLTAGGTEAFF. CDR3 DNA sequence: TGTGCCACCAGCAGAGATAGGAGTCTTACAGCAGGTGGGACTGAAGCTTTCTTT. The full variable domain, completed using reference TRBV15 and TRBJ1-1, is DAMVIQNPRYQVTQFGKPVTLSCSQTLNHNVMYWYQQKSSQAPKLLFHYYDKDFNNEADTPDNFQSRRPNTSFCFLDIRSPGLGDTAMYLCATSRDRSLTAGGTEAFFGQGTRLTVV.

The chain couples TRBV5-5 to TRBJ1-6, with D uncertain. This CDR3 has 14 residues. Deletions cut 7 bases from V and 2 bases from J, with 10 bases between. Germline-derived CDR1 and CDR2 are SGHKS and YYEKEE (reference sequence). CDR3 nucleotide sequence: TGTGCCAGCTGGGTTCATCCCTATAATTCACCCCTCCACTTT. Its protein product is CASWVHPYNSPLHF. Looking up the rest from reference TRBV5-5 and TRBJ1-6 gives the full variable domain: DAGVTQSPTHLIKTRGQQVTLRCSPISGHKSVSWYQQVLGQGPQFIFQYYEKEERGRGNFPDRFSARQFPNYSSELNVNALLLGDSALYLCASWVHPYNSPLHFGNGTRLTVT.

The chain has TRBV6-1 and TRBJ1-5; tentative D call: TRBD1 (6 bases). V was cut by 3 bases and J by 5 bases, with 11 bases left in between. The CDR3 runs 14 residues. CDR1 and CDR2 (germline): MNHNS, SASEGT. CDR3 in DNA: TGTGCCAGCAGTGACCCCGGGGGGCATCAGCCCCAGCATTTT. Its protein is CASSDPGGHQPQHF.

This chain connects TRBV15 to TRBJ1-2; D is unresolved. V dropped 5 bases and J dropped 7 bases, with 14 bases sitting between them. Germline assignment: CDR1 LNHNV and CDR2 YYDKDF (reference sequence). The length of the CDR3 is 13 residues. The CDR3 loop is CATSSAKTSGYTF. The CDR3, as DNA: TGTGCCACCAGCTCGGCAAAAACATCTGGCTACACCTTC.

This clone has just one count. This chain uses TRBV5-6 with TRBJ2-7, with 7 positions matching TRBD1. Losses at the gene ends were 3 bases for V and 10 bases for J; bases not matched to a gene: 7. Germline V gene data show CDR1 as SGHDT and CDR2 as YYEEEE. There are 12 residues in the CDR3. CDR3 loop: CASSSYRGPQYF. CDR3 DNA sequence: TGTGCCAGCAGCTCATACAGGGGCCCACAGTACTTC.

In its sample, this clone was seen a few times. The rearrangement links TRBV5-1 to TRBJ1-3, with no clear D. This CDR3 comprises 14 residues. V lost 4 bases to trimming and J lost 4 bases, with 12 bases between them. The germline V gene encodes CDR1 SGHRS and CDR2 YFSETQ. The CDR3 DNA sequence: TGCGCCAGCAGCGCCGGGGTTGTGGGAAACACCATATATTTT. Its translation: CASSAGVVGNTIYF.

V and J are TRBV30 and TRBJ1-6; D not resolved. Trimming took 4 bases from V and 10 from J, leaving 14 bases between them. This CDR3 is 13 amino acids long. Looked up from germline, CDR1 is GTSNPN and CDR2 is SVGIG (reference sequence). CDR3 region: CAWTYRVESPLHF. DNA of the CDR3: TGTGCCTGGACCTACCGGGTGGAATCACCCCTCCACTTT.

This sequence joins TRBV5-1 and TRBJ2-1, with 13 bases matching TRBD2. The CDR3 length is 15 residues. CDR1 is SGHRS, CDR2 YFSETQ, per germline. V lost 4 bases to trimming and J lost 8 bases; unmatched junction nucleotides: 6. The CDR3 is CASSEGLAGLDEQFF. Written as DNA, the CDR3 is TGCGCCAGCAGCGAGGGACTAGCGGGGCTGGATGAGCAGTTCTTC.

This CDR3 is CASQLGAGEQYF. In nucleotides, the CDR3 is TGCGCCAGCCAACTAGGTGCTGGGGAGCAGTACTTC. This chain links TRBV10-2 with TRBJ2-7, with TRBD2 as a possible D gene (5 bases). Trimming stripped 8 bases from V and 7 bases from J, with 15 bases between. CDR1 is WSHSY, CDR2 SAAADI, per germline. The CDR3 runs 12 residues.

The chain joins TRBV27 to TRBJ1-2; unclear D gene. Germline V gene sequence: CDR1 MNHEY, CDR2 SMNVEV (reference sequence). Trimming shortened V by 0 bases and J by 7 bases, and 9 bases separated the two germline ends. The CDR3 is made up of 13 amino acids. CDR3 DNA sequence: TGTGCCAGCAGTTTATCACAGCGGGGTGGCTACACCTTC. This translates into CASSLSQRGGYTF.

The chain links TRBV5-6 to TRBJ2-7; 9 nucleotides align to TRBD2. This CDR3 has 14 amino acids. CDR1 and CDR2 (germline): SGHDT, YYEEEE. J gave up 0 bases and V 2 bases, and 0 bases lay outside the gene matches. The CDR3: CASSFSGSSYEQYF. CDR3 bases: TGTGCCAGCAGCTTTAGCGGGAGCTCCTACGAGCAGTACTTC. Combining the CDR3 with reference TRBV5-6 and TRBJ2-7 gives the whole variable domain DAGVTQSPTHLIKTRGQQVTLRCSPKSGHDTVSWYQQALGQGPQFIFQYYEEEERQRGNFPDRFSGHQFPNYSSELNVNALLLGDSALYLCASSFSGSSYEQYFGPGTRLTVT.

On this clone itself: The sample carries other DNA sequences with the same CDR3. The rearrangement links TRBV24-1 to TRBJ2-6, with D uncertain. CDR1 KGHDR and CDR2 SFDVKD come from the germline V gene. The CDR3 totals 14 residues. The V end was cut by 6 bases, the J end by 0 bases, with 5 bases between. DNA for the CDR3: TGTGCCACCAGTCTTGCCTCTGGGGCCAACGTCCTGACTTTC. This sequence encodes CATSLASGANVLTF.

The rearrangement links TRBV19 to TRBJ2-2; weak D call: TRBD2 (5 bases). V was trimmed by 9 bases and J by 5 bases, leaving 22 bases between them. From germline, CDR1 is LNHDA and CDR2 SQIVND (reference sequence). The CDR3 contains 16 residues. The DNA of the CDR3 is TGTGCCAGCCTTGGGATCTACGACCGAGGGACCGGGGAGCTGTTTTTT. It yields the protein CASLGIYDRGTGELFF.

In the case of this clone: The sample holds other DNA sequences that translate to the same CDR3. The J gene is TRBJ1-1, the V gene TRBV5-1, with D perhaps TRBD1 (6 bases). Germline CDR1 and CDR2: SGHRS and YFSETQ. The V gene lost 0 bases and the J gene lost 4 bases, with 10 bases spanning the gap. There are 14 residues in the CDR3. The CDR3 region is CASSLGGGGTEAFF. The DNA for the CDR3 is TGCGCCAGCAGCTTGGGCGGGGGCGGCACTGAAGCTTTCTTT.